Shown below are 2 T cell receptor beta chains from a single sample sequenced in a study of blood T cell repertoires in COVID-19 (dated by TCRdb to the early 2020s). Libraries were prepared through the immunoSEQ multiplex PCR assay. TCRdb holds this immuneACCESS table with in-frame rearrangements only. Some clones are missing; in checked studies, unresolved V genes explain under half, and the rest has no known cause. A total of some 250,000 clones appear in this sample, around 86% of them only once. The ten largest clonotypes hold over 2.5% of the sample. Material: peripheral blood. Every receptor here comes from a woman aged 55-69 years with active or convalescent COVID-19.

The V gene is TRBV4-2, the J gene TRBJ1-6; D call uncertain. The CDR3 runs 20 residues. Germline loops: CDR1 LGHNA, CDR2 YNFKEQ. Trimming left V 0 bases short and J 1 base short, with 19 bases between. The CDR3 sequence: CASSQDYGTGGESYNSPLHF. CDR3 DNA sequence: TGTGCCAGCAGCCAAGATTATGGAACGGGCGGGGAGTCCTATAATTCACCCCTCCACTTT.

V usage is TRBV11-2 and J usage is TRBJ2-7, with 7 bases fitting TRBD1. CDR3 length equals 13 residues. The germline CDR1 and CDR2 sequences are SGHAT and FQNNGV. V trimming: 4 bases; J trimming: 6 bases; junction bases outside the gene matches: 6. Here the CDR3 reads CASSSDRATEQYF. In DNA form, the CDR3 reads TGTGCCAGCAGCTCCGACAGGGCGACCGAGCAGTACTTC.